The next 27 T cell receptor beta chains were all read from a single sample in a study of T cells in Graves' hyperthyroidism and ophthalmopathy. Amplified TCR beta CDR3 regions derived from RNA transcripts. A first-round RT-PCR of the TCR CDR3 used the HTBI primer set. Using its own MiXCR run on the multiplex PCR reads, TCRdb lists one record per CDR3 protein. There are 550,000 to 700,000 distinct CDR3 sequences in the sample; roughly 50% occur only once, and 15% to 20% lies in the top ten. Material: peripheral blood or thyroid tissue (not recorded which). Receptors originate from an adult woman with Graves' disease, either hyperthyroidism or ophthalmopathy (not recorded which).

A few counts support this clonotype. The chain uses TRBV2 and TRBJ1-4; the match to TRBD1 covers 7 bases. Germline trimming cut 6 bases from V and 8 bases from J; bases unmatched to any gene: 9. This CDR3 region has 14 residues. CDR1 is SNHLY, CDR2 FYNNEI, per germline. For the CDR3, the DNA is TGTGCCAGCAGCAGACAGGGTGGGGAGGAAAAACTGTTTTTT. Its protein is CASSRQGGEEKLFF.

To note about this clonotype: Given a much more abundant clone one base away, this may be a read error. The V call is TRBV6-5, the J call TRBJ2-7; 9 bases align to TRBD2. Germline CDR1 is MNHEY and CDR2 is SVGAGI. The CDR3 is 15 residues long. This CDR3 is CAGSKREASSYEQYF. In nucleotides, the CDR3 is TGTGCCGGCAGTAAGCGGGAGGCTAGCTCCTACGAGCAGTACTTC.

The CDR3 loop reads CAIGWGMMETQYF. CDR3 bases: TGTGCCATCGGATGGGGGATGATGGAGACCCAGTACTTC. The rearrangement joins TRBV10-3 to TRBJ2-5; D assignment may be TRBD1 or TRBD2 (5 bases each). Trimming took 8 bases from V and 5 from J, leaving 15 bases between them. CDR1 ENHRY and CDR2 SYGVKD come from the germline V gene. The CDR3 has 13 amino acids.

The sample holds many counts of this clonotype. CDR3 sequence reads: CASTPPRDSYEQYF. The CDR3 nucleotides read TGTGCCAGCACCCCGCCGCGGGACTCCTACGAGCAGTACTTC. The chain employs TRBV7-9 and TRBJ2-7; D is perhaps TRBD2 (6 bases). Between the trimmed V and J ends, which lost 7 bases and 0 bases, there was a span of 13 bases. The CDR3 is 14 residues long. Germline V lookup: CDR1 SEHNR, CDR2 FQNEAQ (reference sequence).

This clonotype was picked up a small number of times. The genes are TRBV30 and TRBJ2-7, with TRBD2 identical over 10 bases. This CDR3 comprises 16 residues. V lost 3 bases, J lost 1 base, and 9 bases stayed unmatched. The germline gives CDR1 GTSNPN, CDR2 SVGIG (reference sequence). CDR3 protein: CAWSQWTSGDSYEQYF. As DNA, the CDR3 is TGTGCCTGGAGCCAGTGGACTAGCGGAGATTCCTACGAGCAGTACTTC.

Turning to this clonotype: One end of the junction fails to match germline, which may point to a read error. The chain carries TRBV7-3 and TRBJ1-6; D ambiguous. Per germline, CDR1 SGHTA and CDR2 FQGTGA. CDR3 length equals 14 residues. The CDR3 loop reads CASSRGGVGSPLHF. The CDR3 DNA reads TGCGCCAGCAGCCGGGGTGGCGTAGGCTCACCCCTCCACTTT.

This clonotype showed up many times. The junction and the germline gene differ at one end; a read error may be behind it. V usage is TRBV7-7 and J usage is TRBJ2-5; a weak D match, TRBD1 (5 bases). There are 16 residues in the CDR3. CDR1 SSHAT and CDR2 FNYEAQ come from the germline V gene (reference sequence). The CDR3 is CASSLAPAGLGETQYF. CDR3 in DNA: TGTGCTAGCAGCTTAGCTCCTGCAGGGTTGGGCGAGACCCAGTACTTC.

This clonotype was seen repeatedly, ten times or more. The J gene is TRBJ1-2, the V gene TRBV7-2, with D possibly TRBD1 on 5 matching bases. This CDR3 has 16 amino acids. Per the germline V gene, CDR1 is SGHTA and CDR2 is FQGNSA. Trimming shortened V by 3 bases and J by 2 bases, and 16 bases separated the two germline ends. CDR3 region: CASSLAGGGPNYGYTF. In nucleotides, the CDR3 is TGTGCCAGCAGCTTGGCCGGGGGAGGCCCAAACTATGGCTACACCTTC.

This clonotype was seen at least ten times. The V and J genes are TRBV2 and TRBJ1-2, with 7 bases matching TRBD1. This CDR3 region has 13 residues. V was pared by 6 bases and J by 3 bases, with 4 bases of the junction left unmatched. Germline V gives CDR1 SNHLY, CDR2 FYNNEI. The CDR3 region has the DNA TGTGCCAGCAGAGAGGACAGGCACTATGGCTACACCTTC. It is translated as CASREDRHYGYTF.

The CDR3 is CATSRGRLYGYTF. For the CDR3, the DNA is TGTGCCACCAGCAGAGGACGATTATATGGCTACACCTTC. V gene TRBV15 combines with J gene TRBJ1-2; D gene unclear. The CDR3 spans 13 residues. V shed 1 base and J shed 5 bases, with 8 bases lying between them. Germline CDR1 and CDR2: LNHNV and YYDKDF (reference sequence).

In this sample, this clonotype turned up a few times. The rearrangement links TRBV28 to TRBJ2-2; 7 bases are shared with TRBD1. The CDR3 covers 15 residues. V trimming: 6 bases; J trimming: 0 bases; junction bases outside the gene matches: 4. Germline V gene data show CDR1 as MDHEN and CDR2 as SYDVKM. The CDR3 here is CASRSGGTNTGELFF. Written as DNA, the CDR3 is TGTGCCAGCAGATCAGGGGGAACGAACACCGGGGAGCTGTTTTTT. The full variable domain, completed using reference TRBV28 and TRBJ2-2, is DVKVTQSSRYLVKRTGEKVFLECVQDMDHENMFWYRQDPGLGLRLIYFSYDVKMKEKGDIPEGYSVSREKKERFSLILESASTNQTSMYLCASRSGGTNTGELFFGEGSRLTVL.

This clonotype was observed many times. The rearrangement joins TRBV6-2 or TRBV6-3 to TRBJ2-2, with D tentatively TRBD1 or TRBD2 (6 bases each). This CDR3 comprises 14 residues. Germline-derived CDR1 and CDR2 are MNHEY and SVGEGT. Trimming removed 6 bases from V and 7 bases from J, with 15 bases in between. CDR3 in DNA: TGTGCCAGCAGACCCTCCGGAGGGGGCGGGGAGCTGTTTTTT. Amino acids: CASRPSGGGGELFF.

About this clonotype: An end of the junction differs from the germline gene, which may be a read error. The chain combines TRBV5-4 with TRBJ2-7; tentatively, D is TRBD2 (5 bases). The CDR3 sequence is 14 residues long. Germline V CDR1 and CDR2: SGHNT, YYREEE (reference sequence). This chain's CDR3 is CASSLDRSTGELYF. The CDR3 DNA reads TGTGCCAGCAGCTTGGACAGATCCACCGGGGAGCTGTACTTC.

The rearrangement uses TRBV2 and TRBJ1-5; TRBD1 matches 7 bases. Unmatched junction bases numbered 6, after V lost 8 bases and J lost 11 bases. This CDR3 has 11 residues. The germline gives CDR1 SNHLY, CDR2 FYNNEI. The CDR3 protein is CASLGGETQHF. The CDR3 DNA reads as TGTGCCAGCTTAGGGGGCGAGACCCAGCATTTT.

In this sample, this clonotype turned up many times. The chain employs TRBV11-2 and TRBJ1-4; D ambiguous. Trimming pared 1 base from V and 5 bases from J, leaving 11 bases between. The CDR3 spans 15 residues. Germline V gene sequence: CDR1 SGHAT, CDR2 FQNNGV. The CDR3 region has the DNA TGTGCCAGCAGCTTAGTATGGCAGACAAATGAAAAACTGTTTTTT. Translated: CASSLVWQTNEKLFF.

DNA for the CDR3: TGTGCCAGCAGATCAAACGGGATTTATGGCTACACCTTC. Its translation: CASRSNGIYGYTF. The chain joins TRBV12-3 or TRBV12-4 to TRBJ1-2; D remains ambiguous. Trimming took off 6 bases at V and 5 bases at J, with 13 bases between the two ends. This CDR3 spans 13 amino acids.

The chain couples TRBV7-3 to TRBJ2-7; perhaps TRBD2 as D (5 bases). CDR1 SGHTA and CDR2 FQGTGA come from the germline V gene. Between the trimmed V and J ends, which lost 4 bases and 5 bases, there was a span of 18 bases. The CDR3 has 15 residues. CDR3 in DNA: TGTGCCAGCAGCTCAGGACCGCTACTGGAGGACGAGCAGTACTTC. It codes for CASSSGPLLEDEQYF.

This chain connects TRBV5-1 to TRBJ2-2, with unresolved D. Per the germline V gene, CDR1 is SGHRS and CDR2 is YFSETQ. The CDR3 is 15 amino acids. V lost 10 bases, J lost 5 bases, and 21 bases lay in between. The CDR3 DNA reads TGCGCCCCCTCCCCTAGATGCGGATTGACCGGGGAGCTGTTTTTT. This translates into CAPSPRCGLTGELFF.

This clonotype has only a few counts. V gene TRBV12-3 or TRBV12-4 combines with J gene TRBJ1-6; D is ambiguous. The CDR3 totals 12 residues. Trimming cost V 6 bases and J 8 bases, with 8 bases left between them. The CDR3 DNA follows: TGTGCCAGCAGACGCGGCGATTCACCCCTCCACTTT. Translating it yields CASRRGDSPLHF.

This clonotype has ten or more counts. The rearrangement links TRBV20-1 to TRBJ2-7; the match to TRBD1 covers 7 bases. Germline values: CDR1 DFQATT, CDR2 SNEGSKA (reference sequence). The CDR3 runs to 14 residues. J lost 0 bases, V lost 4 bases, and 6 bases had no gene match. The CDR3, as DNA: TGCAGTGCTACAAGACAGGGATACTCCTACGAGCAGTACTTC. As protein: CSATRQGYSYEQYF.

This clonotype showed up many times. In DNA form, the CDR3 reads TGTGCCAGCAACCCGCCGCTTAAGACAGGGGGCTACGAGCAGTACTTC. As protein: CASNPPLKTGGYEQYF. V and J are TRBV2 and TRBJ2-7; 9 nucleotides line up with TRBD1. Trimming cost V 7 bases and J 3 bases; bases outside gene matches: 13. The CDR3 extends over 16 amino acids. Per the germline V gene, CDR1 is SNHLY and CDR2 is FYNNEI.

This clonotype was picked up many times. The CDR3 DNA sequence: TGTGCCAGCAGTTACGCGGCAAGATACGAGCAGTACTTC. This encodes CASSYAARYEQYF. This chain links TRBV6-5 with TRBJ2-7, with D unclear. Germline CDR1 and CDR2: MNHEY and SVGAGI. The CDR3 runs to 13 residues. Trimming removed 2 bases from V and 4 bases from J, with 9 bases in between.

This chain joins TRBV9 and TRBJ1-2; TRBD1 agrees at 8 bases. CDR3 length equals 15 residues. CDR1 SGDLS and CDR2 YYNGEE come from the germline V gene. Trimming at V came to 3 bases and at J to 8 bases, leaving 12 bases not matched to a gene. The DNA of the CDR3 is TGTGCCAGCAGCGCCCGGCAAGGACAGGGTGCAGGCTACACCTTC. This sequence encodes CASSARQGQGAGYTF.

V usage is TRBV7-2 and J usage is TRBJ2-5, with 9 positions matching TRBD2. The CDR3 sequence is 16 residues long. Germline lookup yields CDR1 SGHTA and CDR2 FQGNSA. V lost 7 bases to trimming and J lost 5 bases; unmatched junction nucleotides: 14. The CDR3 DNA follows: TGTGCCAGCATGGGGGCGGGAGGGCCAGGTTCGGAGACCCAGTACTTC. Its protein product is CASMGAGGPGSETQYF. Looking up the rest from reference TRBV7-2 and TRBJ2-5 gives the full variable domain: GAGVSQSPSNKVTEKGKDVELRCDPISGHTALYWYRQSLGQGLEFLIYFQGNSAPDKSGLPSDRFSAERTGGSVSTLTIQRTQQEDSAVYLCASMGAGGPGSETQYFGPGTRLLVL.

The chain joins TRBV5-1 to TRBJ1-2; 11 nucleotides line up with TRBD1. This CDR3 is 15 amino acids long. The J segment lost 8 bases and the V segment lost 4 bases, leaving 10 bases of the junction unmatched. Germline values: CDR1 SGHRS, CDR2 YFSETQ. DNA for the CDR3: TGCGCCAGCAGCCCGGGAGGGACAGGGGGAAGCGGCTACACCTTC. Encoded protein: CASSPGGTGGSGYTF.

The chain recombines TRBV20-1 with TRBJ1-6; 7 bases fit TRBD1. Germline loops: CDR1 DFQATT, CDR2 SNEGSKA (reference sequence). CDR3 length: 15 residues. Trimming cost V 6 bases and J 3 bases; bases outside gene matches: 8. In nucleotides, the CDR3 is TGCAGTGCCTTGGACAGGAGCGACTATAATTCACCCCTCCACTTT. This encodes CSALDRSDYNSPLHF.

The rearrangement uses TRBV7-2 and TRBJ2-5, with TRBD1 as a possible D gene (5 bases). With 5 bases removed from V and 0 bases from J, the gap between germline ends came to 13 bases. Germline V gene lookup returns CDR1 SGHTA and CDR2 FQGNSA. The CDR3 length is 15 residues. In DNA form, the CDR3 reads TGTGCCAGCAGCGGGGCAGGGCAGTACCAAGAGACCCAGTACTTC. This encodes CASSGAGQYQETQYF.